This T cell receptor (beta chain) is from a study of cytomegalovirus exposure and HLA in healthy donors. Findings and limits, study-wide: In a later analysis, productive TCRs from donors in an Asian-associated ancestry cluster reportedly carried fewer N-insertions than the cohort mean.

This CDR3 region has 15 residues. Germline CDR1 reads MNHEY; CDR2 reads SVGAGI. With V trimmed by 2 bases and J by 5 bases, 4 bases remained unmatched. On this clone itself: What it binds is unknown.

The PCR used 60 Vbeta and 13 Jbeta primers. The assay was immunoSEQ multiplex PCR, and TCRdb's table has in-frame clones only and misses some. The table records tens of thousands of clones, about 80% of them present only once. This clonotype was sampled from a woman in her forties in good health and CMV-seronegative. The sequenced sample consisted of PBMCs. This sequence joins TRBV6-5 and TRBJ2-7, with TRBD2 matching 12 bases. DNA of the CDR3: TGTGCCAGCAGTTACAGGCTAGCGGGAGGGGACGAGCAGTACTTC. This encodes CASSYRLAGGDEQYF.